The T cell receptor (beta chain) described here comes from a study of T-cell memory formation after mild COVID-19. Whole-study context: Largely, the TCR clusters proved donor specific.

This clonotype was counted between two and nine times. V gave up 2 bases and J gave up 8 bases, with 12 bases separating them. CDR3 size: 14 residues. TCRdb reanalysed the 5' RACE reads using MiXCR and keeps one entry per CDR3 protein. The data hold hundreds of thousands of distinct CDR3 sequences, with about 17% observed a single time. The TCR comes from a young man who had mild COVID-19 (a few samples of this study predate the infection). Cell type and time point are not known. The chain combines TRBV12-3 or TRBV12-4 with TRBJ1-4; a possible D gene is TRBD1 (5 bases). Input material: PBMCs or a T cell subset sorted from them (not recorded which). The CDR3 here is CASSLSGGEEKLFF. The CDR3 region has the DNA TGTGCCAGCAGTTTATCGGGGGGGGAGGAAAAACTGTTTTTT.